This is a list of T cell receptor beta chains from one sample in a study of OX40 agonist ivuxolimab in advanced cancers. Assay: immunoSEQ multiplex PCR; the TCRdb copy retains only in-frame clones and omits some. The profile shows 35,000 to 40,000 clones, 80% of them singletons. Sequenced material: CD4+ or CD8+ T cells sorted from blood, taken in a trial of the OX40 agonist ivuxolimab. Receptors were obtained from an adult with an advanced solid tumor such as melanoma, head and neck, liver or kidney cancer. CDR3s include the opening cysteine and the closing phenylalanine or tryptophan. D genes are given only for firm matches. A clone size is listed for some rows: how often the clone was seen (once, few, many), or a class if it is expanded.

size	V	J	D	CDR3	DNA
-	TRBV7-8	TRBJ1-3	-	CASPTDPDSGNTIYF	TGTGCCAGCCCCACGGATCCTGACTCTGGAAACACCATATATTTT
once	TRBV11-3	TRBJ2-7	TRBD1	CASSSWTGGEQYF	TGTGCCAGCAGCTCATGGACAGGTGGCGAGCAGTACTTC
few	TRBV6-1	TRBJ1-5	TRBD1	CASSEARRGPGQPQHF	TGTGCCAGCAGTGAAGCGCGCAGGGGGCCGGGGCAGCCCCAGCATTTT
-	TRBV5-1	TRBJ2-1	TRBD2	CASSLDGSGRAVYNEQFF	TGCGCCAGCAGCTTGGATGGTAGCGGGAGGGCCGTCTACAATGAGCAGTTCTTC
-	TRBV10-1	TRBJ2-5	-	CASSAPLRGGRVETQYF	TGCGCCAGCAGCGCCCCTCTCAGGGGGGGAAGAGTAGAGACCCAGTACTTC
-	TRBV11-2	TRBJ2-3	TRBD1	CASSLGGTGGNTDTQYF	TGTGCCAGCAGCTTAGGTGGGACAGGGGGCAATACAGATACGCAGTATTTT
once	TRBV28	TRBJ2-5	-	CASTPGPETQYF	TGTGCCAGCACCCCTGGGCCGGAGACCCAGTACTTC
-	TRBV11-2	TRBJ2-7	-	CASSLSGSGPNYEQYF	TGTGCCAGCAGTCTCTCGGGATCGGGTCCGAACTACGAGCAGTACTTC
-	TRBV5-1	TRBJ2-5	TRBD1	CASSPRGTGDGETQYF	TGCGCCAGCAGCCCCCGGGGGACAGGGGATGGGGAGACCCAGTACTTC
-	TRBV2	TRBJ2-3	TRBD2	CASSSGLAGGTDTQYF	TGTGCCAGCAGCTCGGGACTAGCGGGAGGCACAGATACGCAGTATTTT
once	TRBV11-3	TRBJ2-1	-	CASSLGRAGEQFF	TGTGCCAGCAGCCTCGGCAGGGCGGGTGAGCAGTTCTTC
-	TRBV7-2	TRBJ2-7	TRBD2	CASSLMASGSSSEQYF	TGTGCCAGCAGCTTAATGGCTAGCGGGAGTTCAAGTGAGCAGTACTTC
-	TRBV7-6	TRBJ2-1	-	CASSLTSLRGTPKENEQFF	TGTGCCAGCAGCTTAACCTCCTTACGGGGGACACCCAAGGAGAATGAGCAGTTCTTC
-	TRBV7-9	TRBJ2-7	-	CASSPPTREQYF	TGTGCCAGCAGCCCCCCCACTCGAGAGCAGTACTTC
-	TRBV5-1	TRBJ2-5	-	CASSPEDRPRYF	TGCGCCAGCAGCCCTGAGGACCGCCCTAGGTACTTC
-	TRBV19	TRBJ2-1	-	CASSIREAAPYNEQFF	TGTGCCAGTAGTATTAGGGAAGCGGCCCCCTACAATGAGCAGTTCTTC
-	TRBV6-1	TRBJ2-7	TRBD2	CASSEQGGVYEQYF	TGTGCCAGCAGTGAGCAGGGAGGGGTCTACGAGCAGTACTTC
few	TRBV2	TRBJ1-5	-	CASSVQGSNQPQHF	TGTGCCAGCAGTGTGCAGGGTAGCAATCAGCCCCAGCATTTT
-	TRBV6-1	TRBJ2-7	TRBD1	CASSSLRDRVYF	TGTGCCAGCAGTTCTTTACGGGACAGGGTTTACTTC
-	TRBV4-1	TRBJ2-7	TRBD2	CASSRGSSGSSYEQYF	TGCGCCAGCAGCCGTGGTTCTAGCGGAAGCTCCTACGAGCAGTACTTC
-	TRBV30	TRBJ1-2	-	CAWSVQLGAHGYTF	TGTGCCTGGAGTGTACAATTGGGAGCACATGGCTACACCTTC
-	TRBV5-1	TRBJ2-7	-	CASSLATEQYF	TGCGCCAGCAGCTTGGCCACCGAGCAGTACTTC
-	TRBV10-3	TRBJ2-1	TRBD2	CAISASGSSYNEQFF	TGTGCCATCAGTGCTAGCGGTAGCTCCTACAATGAGCAGTTCTTC
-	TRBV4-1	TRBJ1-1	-	CASSQELIRANTEAFF	TGCGCCAGCAGCCAAGAATTGATCAGGGCGAACACTGAAGCTTTCTTT
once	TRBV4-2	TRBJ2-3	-	CASSQAFGRRTDTQYF	TGTGCCAGCAGCCAAGCCTTCGGGAGAAGGACAGATACGCAGTATTTT
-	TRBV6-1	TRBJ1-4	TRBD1	CASSVDRGRANEKLFF	TGTGCCAGCAGTGTTGACAGGGGGCGGGCTAATGAAAAACTGTTTTTT
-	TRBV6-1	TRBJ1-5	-	CASSDGGLSFSNQPQHF	TGTGCCAGCAGTGACGGTGGACTAAGCTTTAGCAATCAGCCCCAGCATTTT
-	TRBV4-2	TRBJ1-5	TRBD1	CASSAGQGKRGNQPQHF	TGTGCCAGCAGCGCCGGACAGGGCAAGAGGGGCAATCAGCCCCAGCATTTT
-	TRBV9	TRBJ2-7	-	CASSVDPDGDEQYF	TGTGCCAGCAGCGTAGACCCTGACGGGGACGAGCAGTACTTC
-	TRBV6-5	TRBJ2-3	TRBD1	CASSRDRGTDTQYF	TGTGCCAGCAGTCGGGACAGGGGCACAGATACGCAGTATTTT
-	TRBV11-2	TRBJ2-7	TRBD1	CASSDGTGESYEQYF	TGTGCCAGCAGCGACGGGACAGGGGAGTCCTACGAGCAGTACTTC
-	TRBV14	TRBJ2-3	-	CASSRLRGPIQTDTQYF	TGTGCCAGCAGCCGCTTGCGGGGCCCCATTCAGACAGATACGCAGTATTTT
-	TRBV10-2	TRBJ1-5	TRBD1	CASTGQGNQPQHF	TGCGCCAGCACGGGACAGGGTAATCAGCCCCAGCATTTT
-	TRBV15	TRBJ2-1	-	CATSTNRASYNEQFF	TGTGCCACCAGCACCAACAGAGCCTCCTACAATGAGCAGTTCTTC
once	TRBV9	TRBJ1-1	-	CASRETATGTEAFF	TGTGCCAGCAGAGAGACAGCCACTGGCACTGAAGCTTTCTTT
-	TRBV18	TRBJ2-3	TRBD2	CASSPGRSTDTQYF	TGTGCCAGCTCACCCGGGAGGAGCACAGATACGCAGTATTTT
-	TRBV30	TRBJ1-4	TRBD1	CAGGPGTATNEKLFF	TGTGCCGGCGGCCCCGGGACAGCAACTAATGAAAAACTGTTTTTT
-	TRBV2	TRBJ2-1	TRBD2	CASSVASGSGNEQFF	TGTGCCAGCAGTGTAGCTAGCGGGAGTGGGAATGAGCAGTTCTTC
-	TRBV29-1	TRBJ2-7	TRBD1	CSAGTGTYEQYF	TGCAGTGCCGGGACAGGGACGTACGAGCAGTACTTC
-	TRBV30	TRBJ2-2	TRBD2	CAWAPGTSGRTGELFF	TGTGCCTGGGCCCCCGGGACTAGCGGGAGGACCGGGGAGCTGTTTTTT
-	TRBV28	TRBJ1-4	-	CASRNPGLLANEKLFF	TGTGCCAGCAGAAACCCAGGGCTGTTGGCTAATGAAAAACTGTTTTTT
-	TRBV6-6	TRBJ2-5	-	CASSSSTGLKETQYF	TGTGCCAGCAGTTCTTCTACAGGGTTAAAAGAGACCCAGTACTTC
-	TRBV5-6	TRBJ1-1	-	CASSLGQGYTEAFF	TGTGCCAGCAGCTTGGGGCAGGGGTACACTGAAGCTTTCTTT
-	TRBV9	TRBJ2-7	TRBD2	CASSGAGGRSYEQYF	TGTGCCAGCAGCGGCGCGGGGGGGCGATCCTACGAGCAGTACTTC
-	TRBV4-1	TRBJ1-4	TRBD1	CASSPQGAGNEKLFF	TGCGCCAGCAGCCCCCAGGGGGCGGGTAATGAAAAACTGTTTTTT
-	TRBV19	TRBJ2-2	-	CASKPGLNTGELFF	TGTGCCAGTAAGCCGGGACTCAACACCGGGGAGCTGTTTTTT
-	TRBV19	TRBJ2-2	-	CASSIGQGGYTGELFF	TGTGCCAGTAGTATTGGGCAGGGCGGGTACACCGGGGAGCTGTTTTTT
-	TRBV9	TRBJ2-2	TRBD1	CASSDYDRGIGELFF	TGTGCCAGCAGCGATTATGACAGGGGGATCGGGGAGCTGTTTTTT
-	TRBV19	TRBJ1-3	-	CASSRTAGNTIYF	TGTGCCAGTAGCCGGACGGCTGGAAACACCATATATTTT
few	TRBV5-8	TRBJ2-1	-	CASSSAMLPYNEQFF	TGTGCCAGCAGCTCCGCGATGTTACCCTACAATGAGCAGTTCTTC